This TCR beta chain was recorded in a study of T cell clonality in common variable immunodeficiency. Regarding the study as a whole: Common variable immunodeficiency TCR beta sequences reportedly had fewer deletions and N-nucleotide insertions.

Caucasian heritage predominated among both patients and controls. V lost 6 bases to trimming and J lost 6 bases; unmatched junction nucleotides: 9. CDR1 is DFQATT and CDR2 is SNEGSKA in the germline V gene (reference sequence). The CDR3 spans 15 residues. This clone was picked up many times. The antigen remains unidentified. The CDR3 end is not reached by the read, which stops 3 residues before it; the germline J gene fills it in. CVID and control samples used equivalent genomic DNA input. Only in-frame clones appear in the TCRdb table, and some are missing; sequencing was by immunoSEQ multiplex PCR. The sample yields 30,000 to 40,000 clones, without any singletons.

The V call is TRBV20-1, the J call TRBJ2-7; 15 bases are a match to TRBD2. Sequencing was carried out using peripheral blood mononuclear cells. This receptor was identified in a person aged 18-69 years in good health. The part of the CDR3 DNA that was read is TGCAGTGCCACTAGGACTAGCGGGAGGGCCTCCGAG. This sequence encodes CSATRTSGRASE. In full, the CDR3 is CSATRTSGRASEQYF.